This TCR beta chain is drawn from a study of blood T cell repertoires in COVID-19. In the study overall: COVID-19 samples collected from the United States, Italy and Spain covered acute and convalescent phases. In each case, the material was cDNA or gDNA derived from T cells, B-cell-depleted T cells, or PBMCs.

Recruitment covered about 25 US areas and drew participants whose ages spanned roughly 18 to 95 years. Cohorts were based on clinical histories the participants reported. CDR3 length: 14 amino acids. TCRdb keeps only in-frame clones here, not all; method: immunoSEQ multiplex PCR. The table records almost 500,000 clones, 88% of them present only once. The chain employs TRBV12-1 and TRBJ1-1; the DNA was not compared with TRBD1, the D call given in the table. TRBV12-1 counts as a pseudogene. The TCR was taken from an older woman who had recovered from COVID-19. Sequencing input: PBMCs or T cells enriched from blood (not recorded which). This chain's CDR3 is CASSFNPGNTEAFF. CDR3 coding DNA: TGTGCCAGCAGCTTTAACCCAGGGAACACTGAAGCTTTCTTT.